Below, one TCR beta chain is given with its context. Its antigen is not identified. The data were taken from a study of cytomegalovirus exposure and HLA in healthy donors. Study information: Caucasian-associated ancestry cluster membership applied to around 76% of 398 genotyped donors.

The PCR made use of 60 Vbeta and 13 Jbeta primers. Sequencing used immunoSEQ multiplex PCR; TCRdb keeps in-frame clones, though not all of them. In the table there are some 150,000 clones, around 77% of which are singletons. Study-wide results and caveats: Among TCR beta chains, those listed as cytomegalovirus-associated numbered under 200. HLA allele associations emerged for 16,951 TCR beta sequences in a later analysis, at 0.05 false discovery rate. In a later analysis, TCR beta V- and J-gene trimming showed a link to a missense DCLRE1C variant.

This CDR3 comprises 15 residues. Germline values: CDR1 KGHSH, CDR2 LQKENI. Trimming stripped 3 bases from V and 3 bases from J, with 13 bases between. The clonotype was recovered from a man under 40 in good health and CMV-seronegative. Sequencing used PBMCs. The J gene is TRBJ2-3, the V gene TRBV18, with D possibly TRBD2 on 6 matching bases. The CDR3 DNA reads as TGTGCCAGCTCACCCTTGGGGGGAGAAACAGATACGCAGTATTTT. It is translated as CASSPLGGETDTQYF.